This T cell receptor beta chain was documented in a study of T cells in women clearing cervical HPV infection. Points from the study as a whole: CIN3+ cases had significantly higher TCR richness than controls; evenness did not differ. Combining TCR richness with V gene abundances gave roughly 0.84 AUC.

Data came from immunoSEQ multiplex PCR; TCRdb stores just in-frame clones and leaves some out. The repertoire table contains about 15,000 clones. In regard to this clone: Its antigen is currently unknown. The read finishes 3 residues shy of the CDR3 end, and the germline J gene is used to complete it.

V was pared by 2 bases and J by 3 bases, with 8 bases between. The CDR3 runs to 13 residues. Germline CDR1 DFQATT, CDR2 SNEGSKA (reference sequence). The sequencing sample was made of blood buffy coat. The chain employs TRBV20-1 and TRBJ1-5; D unresolved. The TCR originated in a woman between 18 and 70 years old with a cervical HPV16 infection that either progressed to CIN3+ or cleared (not recorded which). CDR3: CSARYGFNQPQHF. Partial CDR3 DNA: TGCAGTGCTAGATACGGTTTCAATCAGCCC.